Below are 24 T cell receptor beta chains sequenced from a single sample in a study of CD8 T cells in ankylosing spondylitis. One entry per CDR3 protein, called by TCRdb with MiXCR from the 5' RACE reads. The sample contains 150,000 to 200,000 distinct CDR3 sequences, roughly 20% of which appear only once. Sequenced sample: blood, either unsorted or a sorted T cell fraction (not recorded which). The receptors shown here come from a male donor between 5 and 35 years old with ankylosing spondylitis or in good health (not recorded which).

This clonotype was recorded many times. The chain has TRBV29-1 and TRBJ2-3; D is perhaps TRBD2 (5 bases). The germline CDR1 and CDR2 sequences are SQVTM and ANQGSEA. With 4 bases removed from V and 0 bases from J, the gap between germline ends came to 8 bases. This CDR3 has 13 amino acids. CDR3 residues: CSVGGASTDTQYF. In DNA form, the CDR3 reads TGCAGCGTTGGGGGAGCTAGCACAGATACGCAGTATTTT.

This clonotype showed up many times. V is TRBV27 and J is TRBJ2-5, with D perhaps matching TRBD1 (6 bases). V dropped 6 bases and J dropped 5 bases, with 13 bases sitting between them. The CDR3 has 13 amino acids. Per the germline V gene, CDR1 is MNHEY and CDR2 is SMNVEV (reference sequence). CDR3 residues: CASSGTSGETQYF. The CDR3 coding sequence is TGTGCCAGCAGCGGGACATCGGGGGAGACCCAGTACTTC.

Many counts were recorded for this clonotype. The chain combines TRBV4-1 with TRBJ2-2, with 8 bases that match TRBD1. V dropped 0 bases and J dropped 4; count of bases not matched to a gene: 4. The CDR3 sequence is 16 residues long. Germline V gene sequence: CDR1 MGHRA, CDR2 YSYEKL. Here the CDR3 DNA reads TGCGCCAGCAGCCAAGAGCAGGGGGCAGGCACCGGGGAGCTGTTTTTT. This sequence encodes CASSQEQGAGTGELFF.

Many counts were recorded for this clonotype. The chain recombines TRBV10-3 with TRBJ2-1; 11 positions match TRBD1. Germline assignment: CDR1 ENHRY and CDR2 SYGVKD. With V trimmed by 5 bases and J by 5 bases, 5 bases remained unmatched. This CDR3 is 15 amino acids long. The CDR3 nucleotides are TGTGCCATCAGTACCGGGACAGGGGGGAACAATGAGCAGTTCTTC. Its translation: CAISTGTGGNNEQFF.

V is TRBV6-5 and J is TRBJ1-5, with no clear D. The CDR3 consists of 13 residues. CDR1 MNHEY and CDR2 SVGAGI come from the germline V gene. The V gene lost 6 bases and the J gene lost 6 bases, with 12 bases spanning the gap. The CDR3, as DNA: TGTGCCAGCAGCCCCCGGGAGGCTCAGCCCCAGCATTTT. The encoded protein is CASSPREAQPQHF.

This clonotype came up many times. V and J are TRBV12-3 or TRBV12-4 and TRBJ2-3; D is ambiguous. Trimming removed 5 bases from V and 2 bases from J, with 8 bases in between. This CDR3 spans 13 amino acids. The CDR3: CASSLLPTDTQYF. The CDR3 coding sequence is TGTGCCAGCAGTCTACTGCCCACAGATACGCAGTATTTT.

This clonotype came up a few times. The chain employs TRBV29-1 and TRBJ2-7, with a weak D call TRBD1 (6 bases). CDR3 length: 12 residues. The V and J ends lost 5 bases and 6 bases respectively, with 14 bases between them. Germline V lookup: CDR1 SQVTM, CDR2 ANQGSEA. Written as DNA, the CDR3 is TGCAGCGTTTTTTCAGGGGCGGGCGAGCAGTACGTC. It is translated as CSVFSGAGEQYV.

This clonotype was detected a few times. This chain links TRBV5-1 with TRBJ2-1, with 8 positions matching TRBD2. The CDR3 sequence is 15 residues long. The V gene end was trimmed by 4 bases and the J gene end by 6 bases; junction bases not matched to a gene: 9. The germline CDR1 and CDR2 sequences are SGHRS and YFSETQ. The chain's CDR3 is CASSPPGLVGNEQFF. The CDR3 coding sequence is TGCGCCAGCAGCCCTCCGGGACTAGTCGGCAATGAGCAGTTCTTC.

The chain combines TRBV6-5 with TRBJ1-2; possibly TRBD1 for D (5 bases). From germline, CDR1 is MNHEY and CDR2 SVGAGI. V lost 0 bases and J 1 base, leaving 12 bases between the germline ends. CDR3 length: 16 amino acids. CDR3 amino acids: CASSYSGGLGNYGYTF. Here the CDR3 DNA reads TGTGCCAGCAGTTACTCGGGGGGGTTGGGTAACTATGGCTACACCTTC.

The chain recombines TRBV6-5 with TRBJ2-2, with no clear D. CDR1 is MNHEY, CDR2 SVGAGI, per germline. Trimming left V 9 bases short and J 1 base short, with 12 bases between. The CDR3 loop spans 14 amino acids. For the CDR3, the DNA is TGTGCCAGTAAAGGGAATCAGAACACCGGGGAGCTGTTTTTT. Its translation: CASKGNQNTGELFF.

Ten or more counts support this clonotype. The genes are TRBV12-3 or TRBV12-4 and TRBJ2-3, with a weak D call TRBD1 (8 bases). Trimming pared 5 bases from V and 5 bases from J, leaving 14 bases between. The CDR3 has 14 amino acids. CDR3 residues: CASSPNRGGDTQYF. CDR3 in DNA: TGTGCCAGCAGTCCAAACAGGGGGGGAGATACGCAGTATTTT.

This clonotype was counted at least ten times. This chain links TRBV20-1 with TRBJ2-2; maybe TRBD2 (5 bases). The length of the CDR3 is 13 residues. Per the germline V gene, CDR1 is DFQATT and CDR2 is SNEGSKA (reference sequence). Trimming removed 4 bases from V and 3 bases from J, with 9 bases in between. DNA of the CDR3: TGCAGTGCTAAGGCTAGCTACACCGGGGAGCTGTTTTTT. Protein sequence: CSAKASYTGELFF.

This chain links TRBV3-1 with TRBJ2-3, with TRBD2 as a possible D gene (6 bases). CDR3 length: 15 amino acids. V was shortened by 4 bases and J by 2 bases, with 13 bases between the two germline ends. Germline CDR1 is LGHDT and CDR2 is YNNKEL (reference sequence). For the CDR3, the DNA is TGTGCCAGCAGCCCCCCCGCGGGGTTCACAGATACGCAGTATTTT. Its protein is CASSPPAGFTDTQYF.

This clonotype was recorded many times. This chain links TRBV6-5 with TRBJ2-1; D is perhaps TRBD2 (6 bases). The CDR3 contains 13 residues. Looked up from germline, CDR1 is MNHEY and CDR2 is SVGAGI. The V and J ends lost 6 bases and 8 bases respectively, with 14 bases between them. CDR3 DNA: TGTGCCAGCAGGGCCGCAGCGGGCTATGAGCAGTTCTTC. The encoded protein is CASRAAAGYEQFF.

At least ten counts were recorded for this clonotype. The CDR3 DNA follows: TGTGCCAGCAGTGACTACACAGGGGGAACCTACGAGCAGTACTTC. It codes for CASSDYTGGTYEQYF. The rearrangement joins TRBV25-1 to TRBJ2-7; 8 positions match TRBD1. The V gene end was trimmed by 3 bases and the J gene end by 2 bases; junction bases not matched to a gene: 6. The CDR3 has 15 amino acids. CDR1 MGHDK and CDR2 SYGVNS come from the germline V gene.

This clonotype was seen repeatedly, ten times or more. The genes are TRBV2 and TRBJ1-1; 9 bases line up with TRBD1. Germline V gene sequence: CDR1 SNHLY, CDR2 FYNNEI. CDR3 length: 14 residues. The J segment lost 8 bases and the V segment lost 6 bases, leaving 10 bases of the junction unmatched. Written as DNA, the CDR3 is TGTGCCAGCAGGGACCCGGGACAGGGACAAGAAGCTTTCTTT. Translation: CASRDPGQGQEAFF.

In its sample, this clonotype was seen many times. This chain joins TRBV6-5 and TRBJ2-1; D perhaps matches TRBD1 (6 bases). The germline V and J ends were trimmed by 5 bases and 1 base, with 12 bases remaining between them. Germline CDR1 and CDR2: MNHEY and SVGAGI. The CDR3 loop spans 15 amino acids. The CDR3 protein is CASSQDGTSYNEQFF. The CDR3 DNA sequence: TGTGCCAGCAGTCAGGACGGGACATCCTACAATGAGCAGTTCTTC.

This clonotype came up many times. The chain uses TRBV15 and TRBJ1-2; D gene uncertain. Germline-derived CDR1 and CDR2 are LNHNV and YYDKDF (reference sequence). Trimming shortened V by 3 bases and J by 2 bases, and 7 bases separated the two germline ends. The CDR3 is made up of 13 amino acids. For the CDR3, the DNA is TGTGCCACCAGCAGTGGGGTGAACTATGGCTACACCTTC. Translating it yields CATSSGVNYGYTF.

There are many counts of this clonotype. V is TRBV19 and J is TRBJ1-1; tentative D call: TRBD1 (5 bases). The CDR3 length is 13 residues. The V gene's germline CDR1 is LNHDA and CDR2 SQIVND (reference sequence). The V gene lost 2 bases and the J gene lost 4 bases, with 8 bases spanning the gap. The CDR3 DNA is TGTGCCAGTAGTATAATGGGGCCCACTGAAGCTTTCTTT. Residues: CASSIMGPTEAFF.

This clonotype occurred many times. The rearrangement joins TRBV4-3 to TRBJ1-2; TRBD1 matches 9 bases. The CDR3 is 15 residues long. The V and J ends lost 4 bases and 8 bases, in that order; junction bases with no gene match: 11. Germline-derived CDR1 and CDR2 are LGHNA and YSLEER. This CDR3 is CASSPLQGAPSGYTF. The CDR3 coding sequence is TGCGCCAGCAGCCCCTTACAGGGGGCCCCTTCGGGCTACACCTTC.

This clonotype was counted many times. The chain employs TRBV6-5 and TRBJ1-3; D is undetermined. V dropped 7 bases and J dropped 0 bases, with 4 bases sitting between them. The CDR3 is 12 residues long. Germline-derived CDR1 and CDR2 are MNHEY and SVGAGI. CDR3 bases: TGTGCCAGCATTAGCTCTGGAAACACCATATATTTT. Its protein product is CASISSGNTIYF.

A few counts support this clonotype. The chain is built from TRBV2 and TRBJ1-1; D unclear. Trimming stripped 8 bases from V and 0 bases from J, with 10 bases between. This CDR3 has 13 residues. Germline lookup yields CDR1 SNHLY and CDR2 FYNNEI. CDR3 sequence (DNA): TGTGCCAGCGATGGGAAGGTGAACACTGAAGCTTTCTTT. Residues: CASDGKVNTEAFF.

The gene calls are TRBV27 and TRBJ2-7; no clear D gene. V lost 4 bases and J 5 bases, leaving 9 bases between the germline ends. The CDR3 consists of 12 residues. The germline V gene encodes CDR1 MNHEY and CDR2 SMNVEV (reference sequence). CDR3 sequence: CASSSISHEQYF. The CDR3 coding sequence is TGTGCCAGCAGTTCGATCAGCCACGAGCAGTACTTC.

In this sample, this clonotype turned up many times. The V call is TRBV6-5, the J call TRBJ2-7; tentative D call: TRBD1 (5 bases). Looked up from germline, CDR1 is MNHEY and CDR2 is SVGAGI. With 5 bases removed from V and 12 bases from J, the gap between germline ends came to 11 bases. The CDR3 is 10 residues long. The chain's CDR3 is CASSRGDTYV. CDR3 nucleotides: TGTGCCAGCAGTAGGGGCGACACGTACGTC.